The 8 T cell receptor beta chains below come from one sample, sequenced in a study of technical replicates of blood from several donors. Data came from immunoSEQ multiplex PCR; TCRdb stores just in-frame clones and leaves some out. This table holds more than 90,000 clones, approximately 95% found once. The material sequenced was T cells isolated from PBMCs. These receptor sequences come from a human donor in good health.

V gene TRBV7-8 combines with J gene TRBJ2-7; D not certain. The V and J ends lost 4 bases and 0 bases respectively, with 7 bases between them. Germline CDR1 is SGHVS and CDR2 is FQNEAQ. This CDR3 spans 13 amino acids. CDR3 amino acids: CASSSSPSYEQYF. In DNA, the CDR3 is TGTGCCAGCAGCTCTAGTCCCTCCTACGAGCAGTACTTC. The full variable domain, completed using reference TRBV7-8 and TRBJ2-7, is GAGVSQSPRYKVAKRGQDVALRCDPISGHVSLFWYQQALGQGPEFLTYFQNEAQLDKSGLPSDRFFAERPEGSVSTLKIQRTQQEDSAVYLCASSSSPSYEQYFGPGTRLTVT.

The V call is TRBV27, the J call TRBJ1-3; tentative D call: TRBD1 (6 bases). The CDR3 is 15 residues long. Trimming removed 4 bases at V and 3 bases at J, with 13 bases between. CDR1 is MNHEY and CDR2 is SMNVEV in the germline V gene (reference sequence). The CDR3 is CASSSYREGGNTIYF. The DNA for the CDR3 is TGTGCCAGCAGTTCCTACAGGGAAGGTGGAAACACCATATATTTT.

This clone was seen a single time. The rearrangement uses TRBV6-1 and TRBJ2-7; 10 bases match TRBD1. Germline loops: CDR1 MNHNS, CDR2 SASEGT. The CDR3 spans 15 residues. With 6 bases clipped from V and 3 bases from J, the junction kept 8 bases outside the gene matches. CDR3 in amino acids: CASRETGQGIYEQYF. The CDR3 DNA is TGTGCCAGCAGGGAAACGGGACAGGGGATCTACGAGCAGTACTTC.

CDR3 sequence: CASTGPLAGVLETQYF. The CDR3 DNA reads as TGCGCCAGCACCGGACCTCTAGCGGGAGTTTTGGAGACCCAGTACTTC. The chain is built from TRBV5-1 and TRBJ2-5; 10 positions agree with TRBD2. The V gene's germline CDR1 is SGHRS and CDR2 YFSETQ. The CDR3 runs to 16 residues. The V segment lost 6 bases and the J segment 5 bases; nucleotides outside the gene matches: 13.

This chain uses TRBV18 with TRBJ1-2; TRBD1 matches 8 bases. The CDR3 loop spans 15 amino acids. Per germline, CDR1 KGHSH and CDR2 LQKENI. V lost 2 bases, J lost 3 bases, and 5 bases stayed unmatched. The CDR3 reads CASSPNTGGDYGYTF. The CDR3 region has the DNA TGTGCCAGCTCACCAAATACAGGGGGTGACTATGGCTACACCTTC. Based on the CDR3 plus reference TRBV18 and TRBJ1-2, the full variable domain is NAGVMQNPRHLVRRRGQEARLRCSPMKGHSHVYWYRQLPEEGLKFMVYLQKENIIDESGMPKERFSAEFPKEGPSILRIQQVVRGDSAAYFCASSPNTGGDYGYTFGSGTRLTVV.

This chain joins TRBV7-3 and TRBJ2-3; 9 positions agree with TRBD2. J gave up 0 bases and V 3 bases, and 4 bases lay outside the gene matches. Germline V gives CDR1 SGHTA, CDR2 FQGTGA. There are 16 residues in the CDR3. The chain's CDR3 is CASSFSGSISTDTQYF. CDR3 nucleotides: TGTGCCAGCAGCTTTAGCGGGAGTATTAGCACAGATACGCAGTATTTT.

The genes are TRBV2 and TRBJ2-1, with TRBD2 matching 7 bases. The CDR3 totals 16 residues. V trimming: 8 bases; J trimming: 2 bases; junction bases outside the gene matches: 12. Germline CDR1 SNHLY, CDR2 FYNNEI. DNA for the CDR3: TGTGCCAGCGGAAGTAAACTAGCGCCCACCTACAATGAGCAGTTCTTC. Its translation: CASGSKLAPTYNEQFF.

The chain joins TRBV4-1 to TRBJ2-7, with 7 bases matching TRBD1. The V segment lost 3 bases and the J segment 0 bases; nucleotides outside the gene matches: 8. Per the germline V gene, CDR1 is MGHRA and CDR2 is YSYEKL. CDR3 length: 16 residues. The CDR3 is CASSQFDRARSYEQYF. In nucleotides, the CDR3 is TGCGCCAGCAGCCAGTTCGACAGGGCCCGCTCCTACGAGCAGTACTTC.